Presented here are 31 T cell receptor beta chains from one specimen sequenced in a study of blood T cell repertoires in COVID-19. Repertoires were generated with immunoSEQ multiplex PCR, while TCRdb's copy carries only in-frame clones and drops some. Among approximately 240,000 clones, just under 85% were seen once, and the ten largest hold approximately 1.3%. Material for sequencing was PBMCs or T cells enriched from blood (not recorded which). The receptors shown here come from a woman between 40 and 50 years old with acute COVID-19.

DNA of the CDR3: TGTGCCAGCACCCACGGGGATAGTTATGAGCAGTTCTTC. This gives the protein CASTHGDSYEQFF. The gene calls are TRBV27 and TRBJ2-1; possibly TRBD2 for D (5 bases). The CDR3 has 13 residues. The ends were cut back, 7 bases at V and 8 bases at J, with 15 bases in the middle. Germline CDR1 reads MNHEY; CDR2 reads SMNVEV (reference sequence).

This chain uses TRBV7-9 with TRBJ1-6; weak D call: TRBD1 (6 bases). Germline assignment: CDR1 SEHNR and CDR2 FQNEAQ (reference sequence). Trimming left V 5 bases short and J 4 bases short, with 12 bases between. This CDR3 has 15 amino acids. CDR3 bases: TGTGCCAGCAGCATCAGGGGATCTTATAATTCACCCCTCCACTTT. Amino acid sequence: CASSIRGSYNSPLHF.

The chain employs TRBV19 and TRBJ1-5, with TRBD1 matching over 10 bases. V trimming: 4 bases; J trimming: 7 bases; junction bases outside the gene matches: 10. CDR1 and CDR2 (germline): LNHDA, SQIVND (reference sequence). CDR3 length: 16 amino acids. In nucleotides, the CDR3 is TGTGCCAGTAGTACAACCCGACAGGGGGCTAGGCAGCCCCAGCATTTT. Protein sequence: CASSTTRQGARQPQHF.

This clone was seen many times. The rearrangement joins TRBV7-9 to TRBJ2-7; 11 positions match TRBD1. Germline assignment: CDR1 SEHNR and CDR2 FQNEAQ (reference sequence). V shed 5 bases and J 5 bases; nucleotides not matched to a gene: 8. The CDR3 is 15 amino acids. The CDR3 DNA sequence: TGTGCCAGCAGCCCCGGGACAGGGGGGAAGAACGAGCAGTACTTC. Translating gives CASSPGTGGKNEQYF.

This chain uses TRBV28 with TRBJ2-7; tentatively, D is TRBD2 (6 bases). In germline, CDR1 is MDHEN, CDR2 SYDVKM. CDR3 size: 16 residues. Between the trimmed V and J ends, which lost 1 base and 1 base, there was a span of 14 bases. The CDR3 DNA reads as TGTGCCAGCAGTTTATACGGGAGAGGGAGGTCCTACGAGCAGTACTTC. Amino acid sequence: CASSLYGRGRSYEQYF.

This chain joins TRBV4-3 and TRBJ2-5; D is uncertain. The CDR3 is made up of 15 amino acids. The V gene lost 2 bases and the J gene lost 5 bases, with 15 bases spanning the gap. Germline lookup yields CDR1 LGHNA and CDR2 YSLEER. CDR3 in amino acids: CASSQSVPARETQYF. In DNA, the CDR3 is TGCGCCAGCAGCCAATCTGTGCCCGCCAGGGAGACCCAGTACTTC.

The chain employs TRBV6-2 or TRBV6-3 and TRBJ2-1, with 13 bases lining up with TRBD2. Trimming took 6 bases from V and 4 from J; bases not matched to a gene: 12. Germline loops: CDR1 MNHEY, CDR2 SVGEGT. The CDR3 is made up of 18 amino acids. CDR3 DNA sequence: TGTGCCAGCAGCGGGACAGGAAGACTAGCGGGGGGATACAATGAGCAGTTCTTC. As protein: CASSGTGRLAGGYNEQFF.

The chain links TRBV19 to TRBJ2-7; 12 bases are a match to TRBD1. The germline V gene encodes CDR1 LNHDA and CDR2 SQIVND (reference sequence). The CDR3 has 15 amino acids. Losses at the gene ends were 7 bases for V and 5 bases for J; bases not matched to a gene: 9. The CDR3 here is CASKGQGAGEDEQYF. DNA for the CDR3: TGTGCCAGTAAGGGACAGGGGGCGGGCGAGGACGAGCAGTACTTC.

The chain carries TRBV2 and TRBJ2-3; D possibly corresponds to TRBD2 (5 bases). Per germline, CDR1 SNHLY and CDR2 FYNNEI. This CDR3 has 15 amino acids. V dropped 3 bases and J dropped 5 bases, with 15 bases sitting between them. The chain's CDR3 is CASSDPREGGDTQYF. In nucleotides, the CDR3 is TGTGCCAGCAGTGACCCCCGGGAAGGTGGAGATACGCAGTATTTT.

The rearrangement uses TRBV4-1 and TRBJ2-5; D possibly corresponds to TRBD2 (5 bases). Trimming took off 5 bases at V and 2 bases at J, with 12 bases between the two ends. CDR1 and CDR2 from the germline V gene are MGHRA and YSYEKL. The CDR3 extends over 14 amino acids. CDR3 in DNA: TGCGCCAGCAGCTGGCGGACTCTTCAAGAGACCCAGTACTTC. Protein: CASSWRTLQETQYF.

V and J are TRBV16 and TRBJ1-1; a possible D gene is TRBD1 (6 bases). The CDR3 consists of 15 residues. V was trimmed by 6 bases and J by 0 bases, leaving 14 bases between them. Germline V gives CDR1 KGHSY, CDR2 FQNENV. CDR3 DNA sequence: TGTGCCAGCAGTCCGGACAGATATTTGAACACTGAAGCTTTCTTT. The encoded protein is CASSPDRYLNTEAFF.

The CDR3 DNA sequence: TGTGCCAGCAGCTTAGCGGGGGGGGAGATGAACACTGAAGCTTTCTTT. Protein sequence: CASSLAGGEMNTEAFF. V gene TRBV7-6 combines with J gene TRBJ1-1; D may be TRBD1 (5 bases). Germline V gene lookup returns CDR1 SGHVS and CDR2 FNYEAQ. The CDR3 sequence is 16 residues long. The germline V and J ends were trimmed by 0 bases and 0 bases, with 11 bases remaining between them.

The chain links TRBV5-5 to TRBJ1-3; 8 nucleotides agree with TRBD1. The V segment lost 4 bases and the J segment 3 bases; nucleotides outside the gene matches: 12. This CDR3 is 17 amino acids long. The germline V gene has CDR1 SGHKS and CDR2 YYEKEE (reference sequence). The CDR3 protein is CASSPLGTGLFGNTIYF. CDR3 nucleotides: TGTGCCAGCAGCCCTCTCGGGACAGGCTTATTTGGAAACACCATATATTTT.

This clone has more than one count but fewer than ten. The rearrangement joins TRBV11-2 to TRBJ2-5; D gene uncertain. CDR3 length: 17 residues. Trimming took off 1 base at V and 1 base at J, with 16 bases between the two ends. Germline CDR1 and CDR2: SGHAT and FQNNGV. CDR3 DNA: TGTGCCAGCAGCTTAGCCGGCAGCTACAGACCCCAAGAGACCCAGTACTTC. It encodes CASSLAGSYRPQETQYF.

The chain links TRBV19 to TRBJ1-1; the match to TRBD1 covers 7 bases. The CDR3 loop spans 15 amino acids. J was trimmed by 5 bases and V by 7 bases; bases with no gene match: 13. Germline CDR1 LNHDA, CDR2 SQIVND (reference sequence). CDR3 protein: CASTLSGQGGTEAFF. The CDR3, as DNA: TGTGCCAGTACCCTATCGGGCCAGGGGGGAACTGAAGCTTTCTTT.

The chain employs TRBV29-1 and TRBJ1-5; D gene unclear. Trimming took 4 bases from V and 0 from J, leaving 10 bases between them. This CDR3 comprises 14 residues. Looked up from germline, CDR1 is SQVTM and CDR2 is ANQGSEA. The CDR3, as DNA: TGCAGCGTTGTTGAGGGATTTAGCAATCAGCCCCAGCATTTT. It translates to CSVVEGFSNQPQHF.

The CDR3 spells CSVQGFDDYERGEKLFF. The CDR3 DNA follows: TGCAGCGTACAGGGGTTTGACGATTACGAAAGGGGTGAAAAACTGTTTTTT. The genes are TRBV29-1 and TRBJ1-4; the match to TRBD1 covers 7 bases. Germline CDR1 SQVTM, CDR2 ANQGSEA. Unmatched junction bases numbered 20, after V lost 6 bases and J lost 7 bases. CDR3 size: 17 residues.

The chain combines TRBV5-1 with TRBJ2-1, with 8 bases that match TRBD2. CDR1 and CDR2 (germline): SGHRS, YFSETQ. The V and J ends lost 2 bases and 6 bases, in that order; junction bases with no gene match: 10. The CDR3 is made up of 16 amino acids. DNA for the CDR3: TGCGCCAGCAGCTTTGGTGGGGCAAGCGGGAGCAATGAGCAGTTCTTC. It yields the protein CASSFGGASGSNEQFF.

This chain links TRBV30 with TRBJ2-7; 7 bases are a match to TRBD1. With V trimmed by 3 bases and J by 0 bases, 5 bases remained unmatched. The CDR3 is made up of 14 amino acids. The germline V gene has CDR1 GTSNPN and CDR2 SVGIG (reference sequence). CDR3 in DNA: TGTGCCTGGAGGGCAGGGGGAATCTCCTACGAGCAGTACTTC. It yields the protein CAWRAGGISYEQYF.

The chain joins TRBV12-5 to TRBJ1-2, with 7 bases matching TRBD1. This CDR3 is built from 15 residues. The V gene end was trimmed by 2 bases and the J gene end by 2 bases; junction bases not matched to a gene: 5. Germline V lookup: CDR1 LGHNT, CDR2 FRNRAP. The CDR3 loop is CASGLWQGGNYGYTF. Here the CDR3 DNA reads TGTGCTAGTGGTTTGTGGCAGGGGGGAAACTATGGCTACACCTTC.

The chain couples TRBV2 to TRBJ2-7; TRBD2 agrees at 9 bases. The J segment lost 6 bases and the V segment lost 11 bases, leaving 8 bases of the junction unmatched. CDR1 is SNHLY and CDR2 is FYNNEI in the germline V gene. The CDR3 spans 12 residues. As DNA, the CDR3 is TGTGCCTGTGGGGTAGCGGGAGTCGAGCAGTACTTC. Protein: CACGVAGVEQYF.

The V call is TRBV5-6, the J call TRBJ1-3, with unresolved D. The CDR3 sequence is 14 residues long. V was cut by 2 bases and J by 1 base, with 7 bases left in between. CDR1 and CDR2 (germline): SGHDT, YYEEEE. Written as DNA, the CDR3 is TGTGCCAGCAGCTTCAGTTCTTCTGGAAACACCATATATTTT. Its translation is CASSFSSSGNTIYF. Filled out from reference TRBV5-6 and TRBJ1-3, the complete variable domain reads DAGVTQSPTHLIKTRGQQVTLRCSPKSGHDTVSWYQQALGQGPQFIFQYYEEEERQRGNFPDRFSGHQFPNYSSELNVNALLLGDSALYLCASSFSSSGNTIYFGEGSWLTVV.

This chain uses TRBV21-1 with TRBJ2-7; TRBD1 is the table's D call, not checked against the DNA. TRBV21-1 is described as a pseudogene. This CDR3 spans 14 amino acids. In nucleotides, the CDR3 is TGTGCCAGCAGCAAAGGGGGTAGGGGAATCGAGCAGTACTTC. Residues: CASSKGGRGIEQYF.

The rearrangement joins TRBV7-2 to TRBJ2-7, with D possibly being TRBD2 (5 bases). The V gene lost 3 bases and the J gene lost 6 bases, with 12 bases spanning the gap. The CDR3 contains 13 residues. Germline CDR1 and CDR2: SGHTA and FQGNSA. The CDR3 region is CASSLLPSSEQYF. The CDR3 DNA sequence: TGTGCCAGCAGCTTGCTTCCTAGCTCCGAGCAGTACTTC.

This rearrangement joins TRBV20-1 to TRBJ2-1; weak D call: TRBD2 (6 bases). The germline gives CDR1 DFQATT, CDR2 SNEGSKA (reference sequence). The CDR3 sequence is 11 residues long. Between the trimmed V and J ends, which lost 6 bases and 6 bases, there was a span of 9 bases. The CDR3 is CSAPGVNEQFF. As DNA, the CDR3 is TGCAGTGCCCCGGGAGTCAATGAGCAGTTCTTC.

This clone was observed a single time. The chain employs TRBV2 and TRBJ2-5; TRBD2 agrees at 8 bases. The V and J ends lost 3 bases and 5 bases, in that order; junction bases with no gene match: 8. Per germline, CDR1 SNHLY and CDR2 FYNNEI. The CDR3 totals 15 residues. The CDR3 coding sequence is TGTGCCAGCAGTGAGGCTAGCGGGCGTCTTGAGACCCAGTACTTC. Translating gives CASSEASGRLETQYF.

The chain combines TRBV5-1 with TRBJ2-2; TRBD2 agrees at 7 bases. CDR1 is SGHRS, CDR2 YFSETQ, per germline. The junction had 3 bases not matched to a gene; V was cut back by 4 bases and J by 0 bases. CDR3 length: 15 residues. The CDR3 DNA is TGCGCCAGCAGCGTAGGGAGGGCGAACACCGGGGAGCTGTTTTTT. It yields the protein CASSVGRANTGELFF.

The chain joins TRBV7-6 to TRBJ1-1; 8 nucleotides align to TRBD1. Trimming at V came to 4 bases and at J to 5 bases, leaving 12 bases not matched to a gene. The CDR3 is 16 amino acids. Looked up from germline, CDR1 is SGHVS and CDR2 is FNYEAQ. As DNA, the CDR3 is TGTGCCAGCAGCTCTCCCACCGGACAGGGTCATACTGAAGCTTTCTTT. Residues: CASSSPTGQGHTEAFF.

The rearrangement joins TRBV2 to TRBJ1-2, with D possibly matching TRBD1 (6 bases). CDR3 size: 14 residues. The germline V gene has CDR1 SNHLY and CDR2 FYNNEI. V was cut by 3 bases and J by 5 bases, with 13 bases left in between. CDR3 sequence: CASSDQGTFYGYTF. In DNA form, the CDR3 reads TGTGCCAGCAGTGATCAGGGGACGTTTTATGGCTACACCTTC.

The chain has TRBV3-1 (or the pseudogene TRBV3-2) and TRBJ1-1; TRBD1 matches 9 bases. This CDR3 region has 17 residues. Germline assignment: CDR1 LGHDT and CDR2 YNNKEL (reference sequence). The V segment lost 4 bases and the J segment 0 bases; nucleotides outside the gene matches: 9. The CDR3 sequence is CASSRGTGSDVNTEAFF. The CDR3 DNA reads TGTGCCAGCAGCCGAGGGACAGGGTCGGATGTGAACACTGAAGCTTTCTTT.

V gene TRBV5-4 combines with J gene TRBJ1-2; D is perhaps TRBD1 (5 bases). The V and J ends lost 4 bases and 1 base respectively, with 14 bases between them. Germline values: CDR1 SGHNT, CDR2 YYREEE (reference sequence). The CDR3 extends over 15 amino acids. CDR3 bases: TGTGCCAGCAGCAAAAAGGACACAGTTAACTATGGCTACACCTTC. As protein: CASSKKDTVNYGYTF.